These T cell receptor beta chains were read from a single sample in a study of TIL therapy for anti-PD-1-resistant metastatic lung cancer. Here immunoSEQ multiplex PCR was the method, and the copy in TCRdb shows in-frame clones only, minus some. This repertoire shows just over 45,000 clones, 70% to 80% found once; its top ten account for roughly 16%. The sequenced sample was blood, obtained at baseline. These receptors all come from a man between 70 and 80 years old with non-small cell lung cancer. CDR3s leave out the opening cysteine and the closing phenylalanine or tryptophan. Each record gives: V gene, J gene, CDR3 protein.

v_call: TRBV5-4
j_call: TRBJ2-5
cdr3_aa: ASSSTGPNSQETQY

v_call: TRBV7-6
j_call: TRBJ1-6
cdr3_aa: ASSLMDRDNSPLH

v_call: TRBV19
j_call: TRBJ2-1
cdr3_aa: ASSIVSSGRRGEQF

v_call: TRBV27
j_call: TRBJ2-7
cdr3_aa: ASSFGSGKLREQY

v_call: TRBV28
j_call: TRBJ2-1
cdr3_aa: ASSPRPASSYNEQF

v_call: TRBV2
j_call: TRBJ2-6
cdr3_aa: ARRDSGANVLT

v_call: TRBV5-6
j_call: TRBJ2-7
cdr3_aa: ASSFGPSEQY

v_call: TRBV7-2
j_call: TRBJ2-1
cdr3_aa: ASSLEAPRGGYNEQF

v_call: TRBV5-4
j_call: TRBJ2-1
cdr3_aa: ASSFSAYEQF

v_call: TRBV7-2
j_call: TRBJ2-7
cdr3_aa: ASSVTGTSHGQY

v_call: TRBV7-3
j_call: TRBJ2-7
cdr3_aa: ASSFRQGYEQY

v_call: TRBV5-1
j_call: TRBJ2-1
cdr3_aa: ASSLPRTGSYNEQF

v_call: TRBV20-1
j_call: TRBJ2-3
cdr3_aa: SATWDTQY

v_call: TRBV9
j_call: TRBJ2-2
cdr3_aa: ASSPRQGSAGELF

v_call: TRBV5-1
j_call: TRBJ2-7
cdr3_aa: ASSLYTGNYEQY

v_call: TRBV5-1
j_call: TRBJ2-1
cdr3_aa: ASSLEAGINEQF

v_call: TRBV10-3
j_call: TRBJ1-4
cdr3_aa: AISHPGGATNEKLF

v_call: TRBV29-1
j_call: TRBJ1-3
cdr3_aa: SVRSDRAGNTIY

v_call: TRBV15
j_call: TRBJ2-1
cdr3_aa: ATSSIAESYNEQF

v_call: TRBV5-1
j_call: TRBJ2-1
cdr3_aa: ASQKTTGVDEQF

v_call: TRBV19
j_call: TRBJ2-3
cdr3_aa: ATSRDFGTDTQY

v_call: TRBV5-1
j_call: TRBJ1-1
cdr3_aa: ASSPGQNTEAF

v_call: TRBV9
j_call: TRBJ2-5
cdr3_aa: ASSVRTGEGETQY

v_call: TRBV20-1
j_call: TRBJ2-7
cdr3_aa: SAHRQREQY

v_call: TRBV11-2
j_call: TRBJ1-1
cdr3_aa: ASSLVGSGLNTEAF

v_call: TRBV11-2
j_call: TRBJ2-1
cdr3_aa: ASSAGGSGRGPYNEQF

v_call: TRBV19
j_call: TRBJ2-2
cdr3_aa: ATLIAPGLAGGRGTGELF

v_call: TRBV5-1
j_call: TRBJ2-5
cdr3_aa: ASSPADSGLAGDRETQY

v_call: TRBV28
j_call: TRBJ1-5
cdr3_aa: ASITGGRYNQPQH

v_call: TRBV15
j_call: TRBJ1-3
cdr3_aa: ATSHGSGNTIY